This T cell receptor beta chain was recovered during a study of blood T cell repertoires in COVID-19. Study background: Samples came from the United States, Italy and Spain, spanning acute and convalescent COVID-19.

As originally analysed: The assay estimated nucleated cells by amplifying reference gene primers. Profiling relied on immunoSEQ multiplex PCR, and the TCRdb table lists in-frame clones only, not all of them. Clonal size and the V and J genes are those of that table, whereas D and trimming came from the DNA. The data show tens of thousands of clones, with about 74% seen just once and just over 2.5% held by the top ten. The specimen sequenced was peripheral blood. This TCR was sampled from a human donor with acute or convalescent COVID-19. The donor label of this sample is uncertain.

In DNA form, the CDR3 reads TGTGCCAGTAGAACTGACAGGTGGGGATCCTCGAACACCGGGGAGCTGTTTTTT. It is translated as CASRTDRWGSSNTGELFF. V and J are TRBV19 and TRBJ2-2, with D perhaps TRBD1 (6 bases). The CDR3 is made up of 18 amino acids. V was pared by 6 bases and J by 0 bases, with 20 bases between. Per the germline V gene, CDR1 is LNHDA and CDR2 is SQIVND (reference sequence).